This T cell receptor beta chain stems from a study of spatial heterogeneity in lung cancer. Time point: blood at routine non-recurrence follow-up after resection. In this sample, this clonotype turned up a few times. Its antigen is unidentified. In a library made to pick up alpha chains, this beta chain is a stray read with a size that means little. TCRdb itself ran the 5' RACE reads through MiXCR, one entry per CDR3 protein. The repertoire has about 200 distinct CDR3 sequences, over 50% of them found once; the top ten carry 30% to 40%. The CDR3 has 13 residues. The germline V and J ends were trimmed by 1 base and 3 bases, with 4 bases remaining between them. CDR1 is LGHNA, CDR2 YNFKEQ, per germline. Study results and caveats: Blood carried ubiquitous expanded tumor TCRs more at resection than follow-up.

This clonotype was sampled from a female donor with early-stage non-small cell lung cancer. Sequenced material: PBMCs, taken at follow-up. The V and J genes are TRBV4-2 and TRBJ2-1; no clear D gene. CDR3 protein: CASSQGSYNEQFF. The CDR3 bases are TGTGCCAGCAGCCAAGGGAGCTACAATGAGCAGTTCTTC.